The clone carrying this TCR beta chain has at least ten counts. The record originates from a study of regulatory T cells in long-lasting Graves disease. This CDR3 spans 15 amino acids. V gave up 0 bases and J gave up 2 bases, with 10 bases separating them. The germline V gene encodes CDR1 KGHSH and CDR2 LQKENI. Time point of the sample: newly diagnosed GD, antithyroid drugs for less than 3 months. After RNA was extracted from PBMCs, the TCR library was made from it. Tubes containing EDTA received around 9.5 milliliters of drawn peripheral blood. Building the TCR beta libraries relied on iRepertoire HTBI primers, and CDR3 regions underwent Arm-PCR. TCRdb independently ran MiXCR on the multiplex PCR reads; one entry per CDR3 protein. Here the sample spans over 350,000 distinct CDR3 sequences, about 14% being singletons. The sample also formed part of further work on T cells in Graves' hyperthyroidism and ophthalmopathy. This second study notes: Most expanded thyroid clonotypes above 0.001 also appeared in blood.

The specimen comprised peripheral blood mononuclear cells (PBMCs), sampled at new diagnosis, from a patient treated with antithyroid drugs. The TCR comes from a woman between 45 and 60 years old with Graves disease. This chain links TRBV18 with TRBJ2-5; D not certain. Written as DNA, the CDR3 is TGTGCCAGCTCACCACCGAGAGCGAGACAAGAGACCCAGTACTTC. This codes for CASSPPRARQETQYF.